The 2 T cell receptor beta chains below come from one sample, sequenced in a study of tumor-infiltrating lymphocytes in oesophageal squamous cell carcinoma. TCRdb processed the PCR reads anew with MiXCR; each CDR3 protein has one entry. The repertoire holds over 20,000 distinct CDR3 sequences, with under 35% as singletons. The sample was esophageal tumor tissue. The receptor source for this set is a female donor with esophageal squamous cell carcinoma.

This chain links TRBV10-3 with TRBJ2-5, with 11 positions matching TRBD2. The end of the DNA is better explained by TRBJ2-1, so the J call may be wrong. The germline V gene encodes CDR1 ENHRY and CDR2 SYGVKD. The CDR3 is 13 amino acids. DNA for the CDR3: TGTGCCATCACGACTAGCGGGATCAATGAGCAGTTCTTC. It codes for CAITTSGINEQFF.

This clonotype has a count of ten or more. The chain couples TRBV10-3 to TRBJ1-5; D is perhaps TRBD1 (6 bases). CDR1 ENHRY and CDR2 SYGVKD come from the germline V gene. The length of the CDR3 is 16 residues. Trimming shortened V by 0 bases and J by 7 bases, and 16 bases separated the two germline ends. The CDR3 here is CAISESLIGGGQPQHF. The CDR3 DNA is TGTGCCATCAGTGAGTCGTTGATCGGGGGCGGGCAGCCCCAGCATTTT.